The 8 T cell receptor beta chains listed next were all sequenced from one sample in a study of T cell repertoires in cytomegalovirus infection. MiXCR, applied by TCRdb to the reads, yields one record per CDR3 protein. The sample holds 560,000 or so distinct CDR3 sequences, 16% seen once. The sample comprised CD8+ T cells from PBMCs. Receptor source: a human donor in good health (CMV status not recorded). Some clones in this sample may be carry-over from other donors' samples.

This chain joins TRBV6-5 and TRBJ2-7, with TRBD2 identical over 10 bases. The V gene end was trimmed by 6 bases and the J gene end by 6 bases; junction bases not matched to a gene: 17. Germline V gene sequence: CDR1 MNHEY, CDR2 SVGAGI. The CDR3 length is 17 residues. CDR3 residues: CASSTDGLAAGGSEQYF. CDR3 DNA sequence: TGTGCCAGCAGCACTGACGGACTAGCGGCCGGGGGCAGCGAGCAGTACTTC.

This clonotype was recorded a few times. This chain uses TRBV2 with TRBJ1-2; 7 nucleotides match TRBD1. The junction had 7 bases not matched to a gene; V was cut back by 10 bases and J by 8 bases. The CDR3 loop spans 11 amino acids. The V gene's germline CDR1 is SNHLY and CDR2 FYNNEI. The CDR3 sequence: CAIPTGKGYTF. DNA for the CDR3: TGTGCCATCCCGACAGGGAAAGGCTACACCTTC.

This chain joins TRBV6-6 and TRBJ1-2; D may be TRBD1 (5 bases). Trimming pared 5 bases from V and 5 bases from J, leaving 12 bases between. The CDR3 consists of 13 residues. Germline-derived CDR1 and CDR2 are MNHNY and SVGAGI (reference sequence). CDR3: CASSGTETYGYTF. CDR3 nucleotides: TGTGCCAGCAGTGGGACGGAGACGTATGGCTACACCTTC.

This clonotype was seen a handful of times. The J gene is TRBJ2-7, the V gene TRBV11-2; no firm D call. Trimming shortened V by 5 bases and J by 2 bases, and 16 bases separated the two germline ends. CDR1 and CDR2 (germline): SGHAT, FQNNGV. This CDR3 comprises 15 residues. The CDR3 reads CASSPWRSTTYEQYF. In DNA form, the CDR3 reads TGTGCCAGCAGCCCGTGGCGCAGCACAACCTACGAGCAGTACTTC.

This clonotype appeared a few times. The gene calls are TRBV6-5 and TRBJ2-2; 8 bases agree with TRBD1. In germline, CDR1 is MNHEY, CDR2 SVGAGI. The CDR3 runs to 16 residues. V was pared by 6 bases and J by 6 bases, with 12 bases of the junction left unmatched. The CDR3 reads CASRLTGTGRAGELFF. CDR3 nucleotide sequence: TGTGCCAGCAGACTCACCGGGACAGGTCGTGCCGGGGAGCTGTTTTTT.

In its sample, this clonotype was seen a few times. The chain has TRBV5-6 and TRBJ2-7; D unclear. V lost 3 bases and J lost 7, with 14 bases in between. CDR3 length: 13 residues. Germline CDR1 reads SGHDT; CDR2 reads YYEEEE. This CDR3 reads CASSSPLIKEQYF. For the CDR3, the DNA is TGTGCCAGCAGCTCGCCGTTGATTAAGGAGCAGTACTTC.

This clonotype was detected only a few times. V is TRBV7-9 and J is TRBJ1-2; 7 nucleotides align to TRBD1. The CDR3 is 14 amino acids. Unmatched junction bases numbered 5, after V lost 5 bases and J lost 2 bases. Germline V CDR1 and CDR2: SEHNR, FQNEAQ (reference sequence). Written as DNA, the CDR3 is TGTGCCAGCAGCGATAAGACAGGGAACTATGGCTACACCTTC. Translated: CASSDKTGNYGYTF.

V and J are TRBV7-9 and TRBJ1-1; 11 nucleotides match TRBD1. The CDR3 is 13 amino acids. From germline, CDR1 is SEHNR and CDR2 FQNEAQ (reference sequence). Losses at the gene ends were 7 bases for V and 6 bases for J; bases not matched to a gene: 4. The CDR3 DNA is TGTGCCAGCACCGGACAGGGGGCATCTGAAGCTTTCTTT. It translates to CASTGQGASEAFF. The entire variable domain, with the rest obtained from reference TRBV7-9 and TRBJ1-1, is as follows: DTGVSQNPRHKITKRGQNVTFRCDPISEHNRLYWYRQTLGQGPEFLTYFQNEAQLEKSRLLSDRFSAERPKGSFSTLEIQRTEQGDSAMYLCASTGQGASEAFFGQGTRLTVV.